These 2 T cell receptor beta chains share one sample of origin, sequenced in a study of blood T cell repertoires in COVID-19 (dated by TCRdb to 2019 to 2021). Preparation of the library involved the immunoSEQ multiplex PCR assay. Here the immuneACCESS table is served through TCRdb, limited to in-frame sequences with V and J called. Missing clones are a known gap in these copies; in checked studies unresolved V genes cover under half, and the rest lacks a known reason. The sample table shows roughly 390,000 clones, and approximately 87% are seen once. In total, the top ten clones hold 10% of the sample. Material for sequencing was peripheral blood. These receptors originate from a woman aged 30 to 39 with COVID-19, enrolled during active disease.

The rearrangement joins TRBV21-1 to TRBJ2-7; TRBD2 is the table's D call, not checked against the DNA. TRBV21-1 is a pseudogene segment. The CDR3 has 11 residues. CDR3 sequence: CASSPTYEQYF. DNA for the CDR3: TGTGCCAGCAGCCCTACCTACGAGCAGTACTTC.

The V and J genes are TRBV5-4 and TRBJ2-4; D is uncertain. The CDR3 spans 17 residues. V lost 0 bases and J lost 6, with 19 bases in between. Germline V CDR1 and CDR2: SGHNT, YYREEE (reference sequence). The CDR3 DNA is TGTGCCAGCAGCTTGGGGGCGACATCAAACCTGCGAAACATTCAGTACTTC. Translated, it gives CASSLGATSNLRNIQYF.